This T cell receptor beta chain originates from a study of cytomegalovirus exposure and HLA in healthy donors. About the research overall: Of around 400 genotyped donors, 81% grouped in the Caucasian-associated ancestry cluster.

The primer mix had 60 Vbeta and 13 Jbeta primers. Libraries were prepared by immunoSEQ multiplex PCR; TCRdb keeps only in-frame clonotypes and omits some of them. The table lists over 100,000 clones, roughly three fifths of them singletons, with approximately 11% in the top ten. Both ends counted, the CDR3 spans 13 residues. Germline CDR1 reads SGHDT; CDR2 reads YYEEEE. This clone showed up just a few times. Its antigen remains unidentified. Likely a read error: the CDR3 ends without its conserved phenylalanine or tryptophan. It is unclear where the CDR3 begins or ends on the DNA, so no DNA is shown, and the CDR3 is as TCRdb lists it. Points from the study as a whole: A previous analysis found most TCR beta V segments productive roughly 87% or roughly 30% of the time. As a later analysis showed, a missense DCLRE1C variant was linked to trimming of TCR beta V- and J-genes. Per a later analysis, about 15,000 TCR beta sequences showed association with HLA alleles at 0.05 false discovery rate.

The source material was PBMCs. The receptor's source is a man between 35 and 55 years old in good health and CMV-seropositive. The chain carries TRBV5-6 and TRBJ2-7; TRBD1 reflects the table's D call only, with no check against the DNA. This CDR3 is CASSSPTGGHSPS.